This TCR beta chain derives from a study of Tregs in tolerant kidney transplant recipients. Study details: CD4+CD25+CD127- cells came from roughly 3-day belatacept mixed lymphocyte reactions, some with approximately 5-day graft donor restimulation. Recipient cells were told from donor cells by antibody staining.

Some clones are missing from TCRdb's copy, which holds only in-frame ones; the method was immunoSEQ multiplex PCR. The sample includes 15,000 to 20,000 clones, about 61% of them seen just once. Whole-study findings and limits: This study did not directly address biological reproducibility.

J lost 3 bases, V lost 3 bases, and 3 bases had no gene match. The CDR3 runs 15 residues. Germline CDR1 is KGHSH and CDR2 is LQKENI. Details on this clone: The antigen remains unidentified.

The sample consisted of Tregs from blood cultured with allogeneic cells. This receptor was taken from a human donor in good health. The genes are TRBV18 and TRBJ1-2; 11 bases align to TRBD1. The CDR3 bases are TGTGCCAGCTCACCCGGACAGGGGGCTGACTATGGCTACACCTTC. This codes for CASSPGQGADYGYTF.